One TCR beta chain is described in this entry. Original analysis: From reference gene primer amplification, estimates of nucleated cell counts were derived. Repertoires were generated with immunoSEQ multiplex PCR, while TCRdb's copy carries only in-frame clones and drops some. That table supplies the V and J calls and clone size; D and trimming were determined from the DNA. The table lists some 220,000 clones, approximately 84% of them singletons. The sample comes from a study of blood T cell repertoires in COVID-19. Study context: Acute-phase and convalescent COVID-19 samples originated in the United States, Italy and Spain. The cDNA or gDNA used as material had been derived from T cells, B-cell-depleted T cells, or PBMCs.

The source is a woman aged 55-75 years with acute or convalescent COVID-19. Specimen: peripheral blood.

This chain's CDR3 is CASSLTGIEQFF. The CDR3 region has the DNA TGTGCCAGCAGTTTAACAGGTATCGAGCAGTTCTTC. This chain uses TRBV28 with TRBJ2-1; weak D call: TRBD1 (5 bases). This CDR3 has 12 amino acids. Germline V gene data show CDR1 as MDHEN and CDR2 as SYDVKM. The ends were cut back, 2 bases at V and 10 bases at J, with 9 bases in the middle.